The 15 T cell receptor beta chains below come from one sample, sequenced in a study of blood T cell repertoires in COVID-19. Data came from immunoSEQ multiplex PCR; TCRdb stores just in-frame clones and leaves some out. The sample lists fewer than 250,000 clones, over 75% occurring once. The specimen sequenced was PBMCs or T cells enriched from blood (not recorded which). These TCRs come from a woman between 50 and 59 years old with acute COVID-19.

This clone turned up a few times. This sequence joins TRBV7-9 and TRBJ1-2, with TRBD1 matching 9 bases. The CDR3 covers 15 residues. The germline V gene encodes CDR1 SEHNR and CDR2 FQNEAQ (reference sequence). The J segment lost 5 bases and the V segment lost 1 base, leaving 5 bases of the junction unmatched. The CDR3 nucleotides are TGTGCCAGCAGCTTAGAAGGGACAGGGCTTTATGGCTACACCTTC. Translated, it gives CASSLEGTGLYGYTF.

This sequence joins TRBV6-5 and TRBJ1-1, with TRBD1 as a possible D gene (5 bases). Per germline, CDR1 MNHEY and CDR2 SVGAGI. The CDR3 totals 14 residues. Trimming took off 6 bases at V and 1 base at J, with 12 bases between the two ends. The CDR3 reads CASRWGETNTEAFF. CDR3 nucleotide sequence: TGTGCCAGCAGGTGGGGGGAGACGAACACTGAAGCTTTCTTT.

This sequence joins TRBV11-2 and TRBJ1-5, with 7 bases aligning to TRBD1. CDR3 length: 17 amino acids. The V gene's germline CDR1 is SGHAT and CDR2 FQNNGV. Trimming removed 3 bases from V and 6 bases from J; junction bases left unmatched: 14. CDR3 nucleotide sequence: TGTGCCAGCAGCTTTCTAGCATCCGGACAGGCGATTCAGCCCCAGCATTTT. Protein: CASSFLASGQAIQPQHF.

This clone was detected a few times. The V and J genes are TRBV7-2 and TRBJ1-4; the match to TRBD1 covers 7 bases. Germline CDR1 reads SGHTA; CDR2 reads FQGNSA. V lost 1 base to trimming and J lost 0 bases; unmatched junction nucleotides: 8. This CDR3 region has 18 residues. As DNA, the CDR3 is TGTGCCAGCAGCTTAGAGGCGGGACAGCGTGCAACTAATGAAAAACTGTTTTTT. It codes for CASSLEAGQRATNEKLFF.

This chain connects TRBV18 to TRBJ1-2; 11 positions agree with TRBD1. The CDR3 covers 14 residues. V was clipped by 3 bases and J by 7 bases; unmatched bases: 4. Germline V gene data show CDR1 as KGHSH and CDR2 as LQKENI. This CDR3 reads CASSPGQGGSGYTF. The CDR3 DNA is TGTGCCAGCTCACCGGGACAGGGGGGATCTGGCTACACCTTC. The full variable domain, completed using reference TRBV18 and TRBJ1-2, is NAGVMQNPRHLVRRRGQEARLRCSPMKGHSHVYWYRQLPEEGLKFMVYLQKENIIDESGMPKERFSAEFPKEGPSILRIQQVVRGDSAAYFCASSPGQGGSGYTFGSGTRLTVV.

The chain joins TRBV30 to TRBJ1-2, with 8 bases aligning to TRBD1. CDR1 is GTSNPN and CDR2 is SVGIG in the germline V gene (reference sequence). After removal of 3 bases from V and 6 bases from J, the junction contained 15 bases not matched to a gene. The CDR3 consists of 16 residues. The CDR3 sequence: CAWSSMGQASSNGYTF. CDR3 nucleotides: TGTGCCTGGAGCTCAATGGGACAGGCCAGCTCAAATGGCTACACCTTC.

The J gene is TRBJ1-1, the V gene TRBV2; the D gene is possibly TRBD1 (6 bases). There are 15 residues in the CDR3. Germline lookup yields CDR1 SNHLY and CDR2 FYNNEI. V lost 5 bases and J lost 1, with 14 bases in between. CDR3 sequence (DNA): TGTGCCAGCAGTAGGGACATGACCCCGAACACTGAAGCTTTCTTT. It yields the protein CASSRDMTPNTEAFF.

This chain joins TRBV19 and TRBJ2-3, with D tentatively TRBD1 (5 bases). Germline V CDR1 and CDR2: LNHDA, SQIVND (reference sequence). The CDR3 runs to 16 residues. V lost 3 bases and J 2 bases, leaving 15 bases between the germline ends. In nucleotides, the CDR3 is TGTGCCAGTAGTATTTCAGGGTTAGTCTCCACAGATACGCAGTATTTT. Translation gives CASSISGLVSTDTQYF.

The V call is TRBV5-4, the J call TRBJ2-7, with 9 bases matching TRBD1. The CDR3 has 14 residues. V shed 3 bases, J shed 3 bases, and the junction held 4 bases outside the gene matches. From germline, CDR1 is SGHNT and CDR2 YYREEE (reference sequence). CDR3 DNA sequence: TGTGCCAGCAGCTCGGGACAGGGATTCTACGAGCAGTACTTC. Protein: CASSSGQGFYEQYF.

For the CDR3, the DNA is TGCGCCAGCACTCAGGATTTCTATGGCTACACCTTC. This translates into CASTQDFYGYTF. The gene calls are TRBV4-1 and TRBJ1-2; D is ambiguous. CDR1 is MGHRA, CDR2 YSYEKL, per germline. This CDR3 has 12 residues. The V gene lost 7 bases and the J gene lost 4 bases, with 10 bases spanning the gap.

The chain recombines TRBV12-5 with TRBJ1-5; the match to TRBD1 covers 7 bases. With 4 bases clipped from V and 0 bases from J, the junction kept 3 bases outside the gene matches. This CDR3 has 15 residues. CDR1 is LGHNT, CDR2 FRNRAP, per germline. This CDR3 is CASGSQGSSNQPQHF. The CDR3 coding sequence is TGTGCTAGTGGTTCACAGGGGAGTAGCAATCAGCCCCAGCATTTT.

This chain connects TRBV5-6 to TRBJ2-5, with TRBD2 identical over 8 bases. Germline V gene lookup returns CDR1 SGHDT and CDR2 YYEEEE. With 4 bases clipped from V and 1 base from J, the junction kept 6 bases outside the gene matches. The CDR3 totals 15 residues. CDR3 region: CASSPVGGAQETQYF. The CDR3 bases are TGTGCCAGCAGCCCGGTCGGGGGGGCCCAAGAGACCCAGTACTTC.

This rearrangement joins TRBV18 to TRBJ2-7; 7 nucleotides align to TRBD1. CDR3 length equals 13 residues. Germline assignment: CDR1 KGHSH and CDR2 LQKENI. With V trimmed by 4 bases and J by 3 bases, 3 bases remained unmatched. The CDR3, as DNA: TGTGCCAGCTCACAGGGACAGAACTACGAGCAGTACTTC. This gives the protein CASSQGQNYEQYF.

The genes are TRBV6-1 and TRBJ2-7; 7 nucleotides agree with TRBD1. The CDR3 spans 13 residues. J gave up 8 bases and V 1 base, and 5 bases lay outside the gene matches. The germline gives CDR1 MNHNS, CDR2 SASEGT. The CDR3 here is CASSEGRGQKQYF. The CDR3 DNA sequence: TGTGCCAGCAGTGAAGGAAGGGGGCAGAAGCAGTACTTC.

This chain connects TRBV30 to TRBJ1-2; no reliable D call. CDR1 GTSNPN and CDR2 SVGIG come from the germline V gene (reference sequence). V was shortened by 5 bases and J by 0 bases, with 7 bases between the two germline ends. CDR3 length: 12 amino acids. The CDR3 reads CAWSDTNYGYTF. DNA of the CDR3: TGTGCCTGGTCAGACACTAACTATGGCTACACCTTC. Full variable domain (remainder filled in from reference TRBV30 and TRBJ1-2): SQTIHQWPATLVQPVGSPLSLECTVEGTSNPNLYWYRQAAGRGLQLLFYSVGIGQISSEVPQNLSASRPQDRQFILSSKKLLLSDSGFYLCAWSDTNYGYTFGSGTRLTVV.